This T cell receptor (beta chain) was obtained from a study of blood T cells in healthy people across ages. Germline V CDR1 and CDR2: MNHNY, SVGAGI (reference sequence). The CDR3 is 14 residues long. Sample-barcoded 5' priming and a J-beta primer mix drove a second PCR of roughly 6 to 12 cycles. TCRdb re-analysed the 5' RACE reads in MiXCR, keeping a single row per CDR3 protein. Here the sample spans about 930,000 distinct CDR3 sequences, almost 30% being singletons. Remarks on this clonotype: The germline gene is not matched at one end of the junction; a read error may be the cause.

This sample also appeared in a second study, on T cells of mothers and their children.

This sequence was found in a woman in her 40s in good health. The sequencing sample was made of blood. The chain joins TRBV6-6 to TRBJ1-2; no definite D call. Here the CDR3 reads CASNYSGVNYGYTF. DNA of the CDR3: TGTGCCAGCAATTACTCGGGCGTTAACTATGGCTACACCTTC.